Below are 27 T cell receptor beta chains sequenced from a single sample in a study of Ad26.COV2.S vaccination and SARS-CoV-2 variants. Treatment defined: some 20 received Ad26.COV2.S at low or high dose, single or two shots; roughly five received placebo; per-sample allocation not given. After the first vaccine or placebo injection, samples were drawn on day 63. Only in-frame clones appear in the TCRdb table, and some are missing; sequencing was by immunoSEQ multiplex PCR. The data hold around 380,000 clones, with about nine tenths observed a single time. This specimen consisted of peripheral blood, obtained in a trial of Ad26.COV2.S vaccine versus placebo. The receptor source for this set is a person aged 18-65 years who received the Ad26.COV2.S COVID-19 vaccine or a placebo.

CDR3 sequence: CASSLGQSGPQHF. The CDR3 DNA follows: TGTGCCAGCAGCTTAGGTCAGTCGGGGCCCCAGCATTTT. The chain recombines TRBV7-2 with TRBJ1-5; D remains unclear. This CDR3 region has 13 residues. Trimming took off 1 base at V and 9 bases at J, with 10 bases between the two ends. The germline CDR1 and CDR2 sequences are SGHTA and FQGNSA.

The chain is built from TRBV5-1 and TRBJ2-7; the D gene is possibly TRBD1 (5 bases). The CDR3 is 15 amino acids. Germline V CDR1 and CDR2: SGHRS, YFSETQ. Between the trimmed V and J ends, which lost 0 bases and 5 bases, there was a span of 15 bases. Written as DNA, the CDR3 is TGCGCCAGCAGCTTGGATTCAGGGTTTGGGGACGAGCAGTACTTC. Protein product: CASSLDSGFGDEQYF.

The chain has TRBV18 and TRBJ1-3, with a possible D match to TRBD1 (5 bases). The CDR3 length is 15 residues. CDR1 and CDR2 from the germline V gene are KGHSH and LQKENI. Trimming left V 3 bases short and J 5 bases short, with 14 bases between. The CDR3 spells CASSPGEFPRNTIYF. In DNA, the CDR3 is TGTGCCAGCTCACCGGGGGAATTTCCCCGAAACACCATATATTTT.

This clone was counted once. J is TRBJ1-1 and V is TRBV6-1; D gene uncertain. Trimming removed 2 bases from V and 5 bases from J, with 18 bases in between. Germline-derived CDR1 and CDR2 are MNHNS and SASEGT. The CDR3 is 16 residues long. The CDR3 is CASSESPRSGETEAFF. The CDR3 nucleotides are TGTGCCAGCAGTGAATCACCACGTTCCGGGGAGACTGAAGCTTTCTTT.

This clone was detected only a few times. CDR3 bases: TGTGCCAGCAGCCAATCTCAGTACTACTCTGGAAACACCATATATTTT. Amino acids: CASSQSQYYSGNTIYF. The chain combines TRBV3-1 (or the pseudogene TRBV3-2) with TRBJ1-3; no clear D gene. The CDR3 sequence is 16 residues long. Trimming shortened V by 2 bases and J by 0 bases, and 11 bases separated the two germline ends. The germline V gene encodes CDR1 LGHDT and CDR2 YNNKEL (reference sequence).

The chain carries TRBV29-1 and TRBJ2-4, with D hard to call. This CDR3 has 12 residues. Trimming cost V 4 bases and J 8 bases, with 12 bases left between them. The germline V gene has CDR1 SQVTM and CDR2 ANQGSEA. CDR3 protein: CSVATSMDIQYF. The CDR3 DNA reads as TGCAGCGTTGCAACATCTATGGACATTCAGTACTTC.

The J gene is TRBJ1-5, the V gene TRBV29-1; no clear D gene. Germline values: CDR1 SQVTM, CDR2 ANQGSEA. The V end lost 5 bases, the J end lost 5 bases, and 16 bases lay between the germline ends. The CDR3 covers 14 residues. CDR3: CSVLSMRAYQPQHF. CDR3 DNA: TGCAGCGTTTTAAGCATGAGGGCCTATCAGCCCCAGCATTTT.

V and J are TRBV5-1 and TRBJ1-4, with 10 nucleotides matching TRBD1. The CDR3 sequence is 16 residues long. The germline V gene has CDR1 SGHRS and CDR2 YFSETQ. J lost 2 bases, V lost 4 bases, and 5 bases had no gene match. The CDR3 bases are TGCGCCAGCAGCAATAAGGACAGGGGGACTAATGAAAAACTGTTTTTT. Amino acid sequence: CASSNKDRGTNEKLFF.

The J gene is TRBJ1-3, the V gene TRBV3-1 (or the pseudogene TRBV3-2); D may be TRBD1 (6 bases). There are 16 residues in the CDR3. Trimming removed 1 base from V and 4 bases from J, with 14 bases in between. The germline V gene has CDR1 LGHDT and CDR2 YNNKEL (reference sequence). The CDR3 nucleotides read TGTGCCAGCAGCCAAGGACAGGAGGGTTGGGGAAACACCATATATTTT. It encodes CASSQGQEGWGNTIYF.

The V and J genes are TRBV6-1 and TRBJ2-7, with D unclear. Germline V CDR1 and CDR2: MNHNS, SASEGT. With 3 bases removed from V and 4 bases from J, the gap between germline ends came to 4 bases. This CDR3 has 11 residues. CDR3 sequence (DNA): TGTGCCAGCAGTGATTTTTACGAGCAGTACTTC. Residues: CASSDFYEQYF.

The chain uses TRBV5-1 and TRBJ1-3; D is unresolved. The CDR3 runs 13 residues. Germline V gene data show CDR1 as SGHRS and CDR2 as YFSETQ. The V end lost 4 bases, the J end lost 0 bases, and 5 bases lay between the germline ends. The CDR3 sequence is CASSRDSGNTIYF. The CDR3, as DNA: TGCGCCAGCAGCCGGGACTCTGGAAACACCATATATTTT.

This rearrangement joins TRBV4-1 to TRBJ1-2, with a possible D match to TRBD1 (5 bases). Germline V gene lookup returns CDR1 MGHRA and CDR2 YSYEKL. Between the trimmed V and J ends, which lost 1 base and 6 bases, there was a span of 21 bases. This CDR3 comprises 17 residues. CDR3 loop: CASSQGRAGRRFDGYTF. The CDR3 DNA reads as TGCGCCAGCAGCCAAGGAAGGGCAGGGAGGCGGTTCGATGGCTACACCTTC.

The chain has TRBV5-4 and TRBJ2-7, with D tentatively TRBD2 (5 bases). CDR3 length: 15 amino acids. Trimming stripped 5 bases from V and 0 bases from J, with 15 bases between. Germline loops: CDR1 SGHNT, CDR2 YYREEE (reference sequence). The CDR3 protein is CASRQRGEGSYEQYF. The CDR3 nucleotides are TGTGCCAGCAGACAACGGGGAGAAGGCTCCTACGAGCAGTACTTC.

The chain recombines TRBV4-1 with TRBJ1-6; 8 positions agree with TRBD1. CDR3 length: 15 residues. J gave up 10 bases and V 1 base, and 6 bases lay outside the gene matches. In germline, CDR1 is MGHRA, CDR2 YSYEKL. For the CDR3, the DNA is TGCGCCAGCAGCCAAGGGGACAGGAAGAACTCACCCCTCCACTTT. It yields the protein CASSQGDRKNSPLHF.

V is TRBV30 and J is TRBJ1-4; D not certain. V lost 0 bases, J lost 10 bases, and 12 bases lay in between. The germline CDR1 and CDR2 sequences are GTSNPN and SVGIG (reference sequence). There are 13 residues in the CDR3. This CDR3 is CAWSVSGSRKLFF. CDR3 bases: TGTGCCTGGAGTGTCTCCGGCAGCCGAAAACTGTTTTTT.

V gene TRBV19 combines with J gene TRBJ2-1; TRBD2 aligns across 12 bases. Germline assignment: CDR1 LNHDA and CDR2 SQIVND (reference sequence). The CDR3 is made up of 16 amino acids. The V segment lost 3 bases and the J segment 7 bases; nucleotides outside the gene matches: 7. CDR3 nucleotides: TGTGCCAGTAGTATGGCGACTAGCGGGGGTGGGAATGAGCAGTTCTTC. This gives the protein CASSMATSGGGNEQFF.

For the CDR3, the DNA is TGTGCCAGCAGCCCAGGGCAACAGGGGCGGCAGTTCTTC. It encodes CASSPGQQGRQFF. The chain carries TRBV3-1 (or the pseudogene TRBV3-2) and TRBJ2-1; 7 nucleotides match TRBD1. Per germline, CDR1 LGHDT and CDR2 YNNKEL (reference sequence). Germline trimming cut 4 bases from V and 12 bases from J; bases unmatched to any gene: 9. The CDR3 is 13 residues long.

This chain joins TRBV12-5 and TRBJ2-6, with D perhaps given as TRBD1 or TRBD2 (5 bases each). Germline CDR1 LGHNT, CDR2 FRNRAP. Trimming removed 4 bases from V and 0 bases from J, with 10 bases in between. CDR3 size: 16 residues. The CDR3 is CASGSGRSSGANVLTF. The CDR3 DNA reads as TGTGCTAGTGGTTCGGGACGTAGCTCTGGGGCCAACGTCCTGACTTTC.

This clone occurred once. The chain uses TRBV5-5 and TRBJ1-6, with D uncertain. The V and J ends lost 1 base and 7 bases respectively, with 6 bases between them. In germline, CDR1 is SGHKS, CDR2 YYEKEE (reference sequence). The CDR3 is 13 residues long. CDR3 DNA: TGTGCCAGCAGCTTGCAGGCGAATTCACCCCTCCACTTT. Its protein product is CASSLQANSPLHF.

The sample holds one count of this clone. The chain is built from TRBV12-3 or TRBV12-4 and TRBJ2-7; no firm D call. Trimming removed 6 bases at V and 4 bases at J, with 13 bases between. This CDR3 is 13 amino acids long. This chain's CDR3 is CASSKSEVYEQYF. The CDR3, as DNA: TGTGCCAGCAGCAAAAGCGAGGTTTACGAGCAGTACTTC.

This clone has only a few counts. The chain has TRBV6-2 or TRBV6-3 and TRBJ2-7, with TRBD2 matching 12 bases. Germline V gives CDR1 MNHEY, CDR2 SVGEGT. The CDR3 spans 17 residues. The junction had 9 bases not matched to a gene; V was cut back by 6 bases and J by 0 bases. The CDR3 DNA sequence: TGTGCCAGCAGCAAGACTAGCGGGGGTGGAACCTCCTACGAGCAGTACTTC. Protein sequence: CASSKTSGGGTSYEQYF.

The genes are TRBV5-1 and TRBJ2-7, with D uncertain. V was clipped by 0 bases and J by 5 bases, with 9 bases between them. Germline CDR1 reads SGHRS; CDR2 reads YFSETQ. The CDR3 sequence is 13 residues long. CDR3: CASSLVLDDEQYF. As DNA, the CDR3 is TGCGCCAGCAGCTTGGTCCTGGATGACGAGCAGTACTTC.

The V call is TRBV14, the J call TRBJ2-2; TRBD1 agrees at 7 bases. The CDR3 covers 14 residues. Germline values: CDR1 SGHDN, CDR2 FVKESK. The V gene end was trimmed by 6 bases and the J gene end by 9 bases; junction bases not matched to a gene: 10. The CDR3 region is CASRWDSSFWELFF. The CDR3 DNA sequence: TGTGCCAGCAGGTGGGACAGCTCCTTCTGGGAGCTGTTTTTT.

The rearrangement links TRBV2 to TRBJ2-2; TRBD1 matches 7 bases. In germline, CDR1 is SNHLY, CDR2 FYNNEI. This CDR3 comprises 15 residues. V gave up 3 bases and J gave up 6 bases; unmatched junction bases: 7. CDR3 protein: CASSDKTGFAGELFF. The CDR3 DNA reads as TGTGCCAGCAGTGACAAGACAGGGTTCGCCGGGGAGCTGTTTTTT.

The CDR3 reads CASSQVSRGGYGYTF. CDR3 in DNA: TGTGCCAGCAGCCAAGTTAGCAGGGGTGGCTATGGCTACACCTTC. This sequence joins TRBV3-1 (or the pseudogene TRBV3-2) and TRBJ1-2, with D possibly matching TRBD1 (6 bases). CDR1 is LGHDT, CDR2 YNNKEL, per germline (reference sequence). This CDR3 region has 15 residues. V shed 1 base and J shed 4 bases, with 13 bases lying between them.

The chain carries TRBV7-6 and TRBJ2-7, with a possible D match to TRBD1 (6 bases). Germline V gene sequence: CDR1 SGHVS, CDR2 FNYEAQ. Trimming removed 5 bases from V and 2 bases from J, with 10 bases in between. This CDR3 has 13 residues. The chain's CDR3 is CASSPGGAYEQYF. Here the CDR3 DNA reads TGTGCCAGCAGCCCTGGGGGCGCCTACGAGCAGTACTTC.

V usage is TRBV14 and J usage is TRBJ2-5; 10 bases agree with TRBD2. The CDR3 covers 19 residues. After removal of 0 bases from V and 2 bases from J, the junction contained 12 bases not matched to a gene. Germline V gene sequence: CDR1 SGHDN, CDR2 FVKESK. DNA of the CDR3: TGTGCCAGCAGCCAAGAAAGGCTAGCGGGGGCTAAACCTCAAGAGACCCAGTACTTC. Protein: CASSQERLAGAKPQETQYF.